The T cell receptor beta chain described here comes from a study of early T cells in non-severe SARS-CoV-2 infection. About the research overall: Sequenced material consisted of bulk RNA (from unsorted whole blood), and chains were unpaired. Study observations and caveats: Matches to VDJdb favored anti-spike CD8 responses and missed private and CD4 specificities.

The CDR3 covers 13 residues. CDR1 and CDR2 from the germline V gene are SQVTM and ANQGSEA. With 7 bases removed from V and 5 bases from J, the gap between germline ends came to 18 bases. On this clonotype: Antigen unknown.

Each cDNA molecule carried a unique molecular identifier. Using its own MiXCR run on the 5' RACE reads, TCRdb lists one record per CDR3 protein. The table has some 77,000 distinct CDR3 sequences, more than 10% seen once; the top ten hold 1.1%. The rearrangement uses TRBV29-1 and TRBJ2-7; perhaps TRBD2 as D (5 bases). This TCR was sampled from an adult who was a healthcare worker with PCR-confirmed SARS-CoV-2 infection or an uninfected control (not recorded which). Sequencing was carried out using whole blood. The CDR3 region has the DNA TGCAGCGCCCACGACGGGGTTTTGGACGAGCAGTACTTC. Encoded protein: CSAHDGVLDEQYF.